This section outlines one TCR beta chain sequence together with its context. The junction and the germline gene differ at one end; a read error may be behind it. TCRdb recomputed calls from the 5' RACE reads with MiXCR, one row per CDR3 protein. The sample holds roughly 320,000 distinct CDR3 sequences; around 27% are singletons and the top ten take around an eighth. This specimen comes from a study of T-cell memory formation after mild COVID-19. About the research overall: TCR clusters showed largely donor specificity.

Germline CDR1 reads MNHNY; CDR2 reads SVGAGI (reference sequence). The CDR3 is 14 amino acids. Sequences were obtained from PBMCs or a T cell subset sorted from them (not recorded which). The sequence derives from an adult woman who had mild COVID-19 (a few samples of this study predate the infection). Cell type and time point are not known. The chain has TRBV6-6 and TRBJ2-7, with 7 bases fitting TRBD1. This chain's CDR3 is CASSYSGGSYEQYF. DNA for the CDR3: TGTGCCAGCAGCTACTCAGGGGGCTCCTACGAGCAGTACTTC.